This section outlines one T cell receptor (beta chain) sequence together with its context. Its cognate antigen is unknown. The data were obtained in a study of lymphopenia after photon versus proton radiotherapy. General study findings and limits: Oligoclonal CD8+ Temra expansion after nadir drove photon patients' diversity drop. A bigger post-nadir fall in TCR diversity correlated inversely with survival time in deceased patients. Proton therapy kept repertoires fairly stable, unlike photons, which gained effector/memory cells.

The V gene's germline CDR1 is SNHLY and CDR2 FYNNEI. The CDR3 spans 17 residues. The V and J ends lost 5 bases and 7 bases, in that order; junction bases with no gene match: 13. Using immunoSEQ multiplex PCR, the repertoire was profiled, and TCRdb retains in-frame clones only, with some absent. The table shows around 62,000 clones, with approximately 88% occurring only once. This receptor was taken from a man aged 55 to 70 with pancreatic cancer. The sequenced sample was peripheral blood, obtained from a patient treated with proton-based radiotherapy. The V call is TRBV2, the J call TRBJ2-3; 12 bases line up with TRBD2. Written as DNA, the CDR3 is TGTGCCAGCAGTAAACATTTAGGGACTAGCGGGCAAAATACGCAGTATTTT. It encodes CASSKHLGTSGQNTQYF.